This T cell receptor (beta chain) is from a study of T cells in Graves' hyperthyroidism and ophthalmopathy. Study-level results: In the blood, most expanded thyroid clonotypes above 0.001 appeared as well. The model forecast ophthalmopathy, anticipating it by a median approximately 7 months before onset.

Amplification targeted TCR beta CDR3 regions from RNA transcripts. HTBI primers drove first-round RT-PCR of the TCR CDR3. MiXCR was run by TCRdb on the multiplex PCR reads, yielding one entry per CDR3 protein. The sample contains some 600,000 distinct CDR3 sequences, roughly 46% of which appear only once. This CDR3 is 14 amino acids long. From germline, CDR1 is SGHDN and CDR2 FVKESK. The study defined stable Graves' hyperthyroidism as no ophthalmopathy progression within 18 months. Clinical symptoms, serum thyroxine, TRAb, thyroid ultrasound and orbital computed tomography informed diagnoses. On this clonotype: Antigen specificity is unknown. One junction end disagrees with the germline gene, perhaps due to a read error.

What was sequenced was peripheral blood or thyroid tissue (not recorded which). The sequence was collected from a woman younger than 35 with Graves' hyperthyroidism. The chain carries TRBV14 and TRBJ1-3; TRBD1 matches at 8 bases. The CDR3 sequence is CASSRTGRGSTIYF. CDR3 nucleotide sequence: TGTGCCAGCAGCCGGACAGGGCGAGGAAGCACCATATATTTT.